Here is one TCR beta chain with its context. These data are taken from a study of blood T cell repertoires in COVID-19. Study details: Samples came from the United States, Italy and Spain, spanning acute and convalescent COVID-19.

V lost 6 bases, J lost 5 bases, and 26 bases lay in between. The CDR3 is 17 residues long. Germline assignment: CDR1 MDHEN and CDR2 SYDVKM. How the authors handled the data: The authors estimated nucleated cell counts from reference gene primer amplification. Clones were sequenced by immunoSEQ multiplex PCR, and TCRdb holds only the in-frame ones, with some missing. V and J calls and clone size are given by that table; D and trimming were obtained from the DNA. The sample has approximately 210,000 clones; around nine tenths are singletons. Participants' own reports of clinical history determined their cohort assignment.

The sequencing input was PBMCs or T cells enriched from blood (not recorded which). This chain joins TRBV28 and TRBJ2-7, with D maybe TRBD1 (6 bases). This TCR was recovered from a man under 40 in a cohort exposed to, infected with or recovered from COVID-19 (not recorded which). The CDR3 coding sequence is TGTGCCAGCAGCCGACCTGCCCTCCAGGGGCTGTCAGACGAGCAGTACTTC. Amino acids: CASSRPALQGLSDEQYF.